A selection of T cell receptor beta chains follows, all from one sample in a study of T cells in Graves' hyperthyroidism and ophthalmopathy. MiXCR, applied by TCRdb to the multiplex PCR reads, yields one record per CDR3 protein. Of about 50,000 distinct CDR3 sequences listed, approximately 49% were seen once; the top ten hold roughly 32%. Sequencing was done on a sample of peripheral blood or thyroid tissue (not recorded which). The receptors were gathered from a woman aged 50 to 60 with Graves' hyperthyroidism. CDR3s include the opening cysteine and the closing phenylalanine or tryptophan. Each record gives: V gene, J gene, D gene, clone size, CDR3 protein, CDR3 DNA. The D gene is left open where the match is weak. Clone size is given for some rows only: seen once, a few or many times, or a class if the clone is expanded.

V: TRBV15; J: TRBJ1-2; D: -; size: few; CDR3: CATSRDPANYGYTF; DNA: TGTGCCACCAGCAGAGACCCAGCTAACTATGGCTACACCTTC
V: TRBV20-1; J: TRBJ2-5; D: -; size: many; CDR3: CSAQRGGQRETQYF; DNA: TGCAGTGCCCAGAGGGGGGGGCAAAGAGAGACCCAGTACTTC
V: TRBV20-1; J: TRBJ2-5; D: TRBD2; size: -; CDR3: CSASDGGRASWDQETQYF; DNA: TGCAGTGCTAGTGACGGAGGGAGGGCCTCGTGGGACCAAGAGACCCAGTACTTC
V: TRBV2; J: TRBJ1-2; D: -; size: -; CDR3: CASSEAGPIYGYTF; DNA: TGTGCCAGCAGTGAAGCAGGCCCGATCTATGGCTACACCTTC
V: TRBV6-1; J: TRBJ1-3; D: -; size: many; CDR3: CASSEEYSNSGNTIYF; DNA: TGTGCCAGCAGTGAAGAATACAGTAACTCTGGAAACACCATATATTTT
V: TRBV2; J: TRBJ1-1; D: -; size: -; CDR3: CAGSPGGRGTEAFF; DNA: TGTGCCGGCTCCCCTGGGGGGCGCGGAACTGAAGCTTTCTTT
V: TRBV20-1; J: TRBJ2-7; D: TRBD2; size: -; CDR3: CSAIAGTSGRWHEQYF; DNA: TGCAGTGCTATTGCCGGGACTAGCGGGAGGTGGCACGAGCAGTACTTC
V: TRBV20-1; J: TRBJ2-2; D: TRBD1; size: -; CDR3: CSAKGQGELFF; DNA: TGCAGTGCTAAAGGACAGGGAGAGCTGTTTTTT
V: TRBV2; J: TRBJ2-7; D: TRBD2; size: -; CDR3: CASKILPGGFYEQYF; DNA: TGTGCCAGCAAGATTCTACCGGGAGGTTTCTACGAGCAGTACTTC
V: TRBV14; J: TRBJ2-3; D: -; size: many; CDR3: CASSARLRSTDTQYF; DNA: TGTGCCAGCAGCGCCAGACTCCGTAGCACAGATACGCAGTATTTT
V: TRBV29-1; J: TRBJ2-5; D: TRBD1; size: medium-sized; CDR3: CSVGNDRRDRGGETQYF; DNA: TGCAGCGTTGGAAACGATCGTAGGGACAGGGGTGGGGAGACCCAGTACTTC
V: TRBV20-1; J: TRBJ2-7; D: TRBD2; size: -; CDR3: CSAIAGTSGKSVYEQYF; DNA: TGCAGTGCTATTGCCGGGACTAGCGGGAAGAGTGTCTACGAGCAGTACTTC
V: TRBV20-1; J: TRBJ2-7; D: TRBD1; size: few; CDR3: CSARDRGVLGYEQYF; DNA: TGCAGTGCTCGGGACAGGGGAGTACTGGGCTACGAGCAGTACTTC
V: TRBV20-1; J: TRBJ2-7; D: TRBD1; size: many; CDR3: CSADPRDRGTYEQYF; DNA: TGCAGTGCTGACCCCCGGGACAGGGGGACCTACGAGCAGTACTTC
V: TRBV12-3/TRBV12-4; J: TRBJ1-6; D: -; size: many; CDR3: CASSFGGALYSPLHF; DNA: TGTGCCAGCAGTTTCGGGGGTGCCCTATATTCACCCCTCCACTTT
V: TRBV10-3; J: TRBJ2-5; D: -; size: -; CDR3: CAIRGEGGTGASETQYF; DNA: TGTGCCATCAGGGGAGAAGGGGGTACGGGGGCATCAGAGACCCAGTACTTC
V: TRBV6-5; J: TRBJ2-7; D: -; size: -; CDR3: CASSYGAPTGTSPYEQYF; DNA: TGTGCCAGCAGTTACGGGGCACCTACCGGGACCTCACCCTACGAGCAGTACTTC
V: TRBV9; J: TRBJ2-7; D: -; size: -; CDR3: CASSEDTREREQYF; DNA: TGTGCCAGCAGCGAGGACACCCGGGAGCGCGAGCAGTACTTC
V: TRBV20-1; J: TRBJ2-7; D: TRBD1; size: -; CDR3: CSADRGEQYF; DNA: TGCAGTGCCGACAGGGGGGAGCAGTACTTC
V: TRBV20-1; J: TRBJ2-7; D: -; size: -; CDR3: CSAREGGQAGYEQYF; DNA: TGCAGTGCTAGAGAGGGGGGGCAGGCGGGGTACGAGCAGTACTTC
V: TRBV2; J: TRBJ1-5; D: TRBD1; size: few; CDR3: CASSEFGQGGQPQHF; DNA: TGTGCCAGCAGTGAGTTCGGGCAGGGGGGCCAGCCCCAGCATTTT
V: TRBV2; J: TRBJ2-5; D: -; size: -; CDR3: CASSLAEQETQYF; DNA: TGTGCCAGCAGCTTAGCAGAGCAAGAGACCCAGTACTTC
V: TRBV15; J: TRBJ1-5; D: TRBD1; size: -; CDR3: CATSRDGRDRGPQPQHF; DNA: TGTGCCACCAGCAGAGATGGCCGGGACAGGGGGCCTCAGCCCCAGCATTTT
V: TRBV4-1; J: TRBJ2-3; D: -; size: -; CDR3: CASSHSGDTHYF; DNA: TGTGCCAGCAGCCATAGCGGAGATACGCATTATTTT
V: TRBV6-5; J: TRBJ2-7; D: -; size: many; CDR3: CASRRSGGTYEQYF; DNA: TGTGCCAGCAGGCGCTCAGGAGGGACCTACGAGCAGTACTTC
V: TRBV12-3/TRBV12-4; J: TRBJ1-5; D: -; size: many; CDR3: CASSLKGGINQPQHF; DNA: TGTGCCAGCAGTTTGAAGGGAGGGATTAATCAGCCCCAGCATTTT
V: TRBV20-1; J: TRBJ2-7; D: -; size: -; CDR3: CGGTYSSYEQYF; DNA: TGCGGCGGGACATATAGCTCCTACGAGCAGTACTTC
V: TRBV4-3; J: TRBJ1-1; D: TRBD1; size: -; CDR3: CASSQDQQGGTEAFF; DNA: TGCGCCAGCAGCCAAGACCAACAGGGGGGCACTGAAGCTTTCTTT
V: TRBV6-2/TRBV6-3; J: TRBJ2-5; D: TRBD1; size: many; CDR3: CASSYPDRGQGTQYF; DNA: TGTGCCAGCAGTTACCCGGACAGGGGGCAGGGGACCCAGTACTTC
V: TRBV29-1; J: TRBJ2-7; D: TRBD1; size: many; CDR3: CSVPTGGGEQYF; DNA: TGCAGCGTTCCGACAGGGGGGGGCGAGCAGTACTTC
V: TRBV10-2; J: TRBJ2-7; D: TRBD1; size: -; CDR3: CASSLQRDRVRSYEQYF; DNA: TGCGCCAGCAGCTTACAGCGGGACAGGGTACGATCCTACGAGCAGTACTTC
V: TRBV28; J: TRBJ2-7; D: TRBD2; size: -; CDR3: CASSPGLAGGIYEQYF; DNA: TGTGCCAGCAGCCCGGGACTAGCGGGAGGGATCTACGAGCAGTACTTC
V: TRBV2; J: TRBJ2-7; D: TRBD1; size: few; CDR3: CASSMTGGEQYF; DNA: TGTGCCAGCAGTATGACAGGGGGCGAGCAGTACTTC
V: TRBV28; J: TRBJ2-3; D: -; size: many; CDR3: CASSYGVSDTQYF; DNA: TGTGCCAGCAGTTACGGGGTGAGCGATACGCAGTATTTT
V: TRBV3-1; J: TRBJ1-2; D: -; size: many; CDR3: CASSQTSRVYGYTF; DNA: TGTGCCAGCAGCCAAACTTCACGGGTCTATGGCTACACCTTC
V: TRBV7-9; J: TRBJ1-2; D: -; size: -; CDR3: CASSLLGQRSGYTF; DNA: TGTGCCAGCAGCTTATTGGGGCAGCGAAGCGGCTACACCTTC
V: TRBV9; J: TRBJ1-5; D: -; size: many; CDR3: CASSDAGDSQPQHF; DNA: TGTGCCAGCAGCGACGCAGGGGATTCTCAGCCCCAGCATTTT
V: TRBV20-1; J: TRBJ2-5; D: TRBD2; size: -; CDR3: CSASSGSGETQYF; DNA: TGCAGTGCAAGTAGCGGGAGTGGGGAGACCCAGTACTTC
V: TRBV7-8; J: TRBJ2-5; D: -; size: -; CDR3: CASGLGGQYQETQYF; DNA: TGTGCCAGCGGCTTAGGAGGACAATACCAAGAGACCCAGTACTTC
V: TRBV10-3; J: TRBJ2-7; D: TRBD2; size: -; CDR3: CAISDQRTSGAVKQYF; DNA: TGTGCCATTAGTGACCAGAGGACTAGCGGGGCGGTTAAGCAGTACTTC
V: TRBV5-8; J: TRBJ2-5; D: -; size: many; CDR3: CASSGGETQYF; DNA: TGTGCCAGCAGCGGGGGCGAGACCCAGTACTTC
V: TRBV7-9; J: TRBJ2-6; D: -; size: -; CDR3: CASSQDWRNSGANVLTF; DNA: TGTGCCAGCAGCCAAGATTGGCGGAACTCTGGGGCCAACGTCCTGACTTTC
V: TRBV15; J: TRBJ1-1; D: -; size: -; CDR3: CATSRPRFAEAFF; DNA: TGTGCCACCAGCAGACCTAGATTTGCTGAAGCTTTCTTT
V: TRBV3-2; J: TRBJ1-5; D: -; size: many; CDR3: CASSQDGKVNQPQHF; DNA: TGTGCCAGCAGCCAAGATGGCAAGGTAAATCAGCCCCAGCATTTT
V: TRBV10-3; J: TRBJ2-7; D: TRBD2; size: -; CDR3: CATLDGTSDNLFYEQYF; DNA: TGTGCCACCCTGGATGGGACTAGCGACAATTTATTCTACGAGCAGTACTTC
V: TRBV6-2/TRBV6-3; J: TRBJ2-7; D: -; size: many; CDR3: CASSYDRPVGEQYF; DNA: TGTGCCAGCAGTTATGACAGGCCCGTGGGGGAGCAGTACTTC
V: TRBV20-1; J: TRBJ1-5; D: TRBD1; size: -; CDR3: CSARVDRGFRNQPQHF; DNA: TGCAGTGCTAGGGTGGACAGGGGATTTCGAAATCAGCCCCAGCATTTT
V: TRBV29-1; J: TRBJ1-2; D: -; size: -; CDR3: CSGAANYGYTF; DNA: TGCAGTGGGGCAGCTAACTATGGCTACACCTTC
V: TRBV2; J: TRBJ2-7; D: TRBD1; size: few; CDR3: CASRGQGYEQYF; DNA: TGTGCCAGCAGGGGACAGGGCTACGAGCAGTACTTC
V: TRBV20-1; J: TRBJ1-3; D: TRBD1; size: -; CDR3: CSARAGTGAGNTIYF; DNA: TGCAGTGCTAGAGCGGGGACAGGGGCTGGGAACACCATATATTTT
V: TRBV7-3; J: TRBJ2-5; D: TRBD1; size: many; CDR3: CASSPGTGETQYF; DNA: TGTGCCAGCAGCCCCGGGACAGGGGAGACCCAGTACTTC
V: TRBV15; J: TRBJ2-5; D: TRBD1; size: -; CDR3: CATSSPRTGAQETQYF; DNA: TGTGCCACCAGCAGCCCACGGACAGGGGCACAAGAGACCCAGTACTTC
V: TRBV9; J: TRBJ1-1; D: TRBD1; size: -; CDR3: CASSAHRGTLNTEAFF; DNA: TGTGCCAGCAGTGCCCACAGGGGGACTTTGAACACTGAAGCTTTCTTT
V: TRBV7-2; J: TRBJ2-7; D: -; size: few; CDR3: CASRRGATYEQYF; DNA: TGTGCCAGCAGACGCGGGGCGACCTACGAGCAGTACTTC
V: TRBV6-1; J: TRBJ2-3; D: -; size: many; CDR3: CASNVTSSGTQYF; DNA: TGTGCCAGCAATGTGACCTCTTCGGGTACGCAGTATTTT
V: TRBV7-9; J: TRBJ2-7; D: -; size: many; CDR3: CASSHLGGYEQYF; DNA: TGTGCCAGCAGCCACCTGGGGGGCTACGAGCAGTACTTC
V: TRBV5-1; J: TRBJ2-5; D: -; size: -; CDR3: CASSSYRNQETQYF; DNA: TGCGCCAGCAGCTCTTATAGGAATCAAGAGACACAGTACTTC
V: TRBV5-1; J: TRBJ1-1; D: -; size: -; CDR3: CASSLAITGNTEAFF; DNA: TGCGCCAGCAGCTTGGCCATCACAGGGAACACTGAAGCTTTCTTT
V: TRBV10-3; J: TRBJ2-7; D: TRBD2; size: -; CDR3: CAISAGLGTSGRSYEQYF; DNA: TGTGCCATCAGTGCGGGTTTAGGGACTAGCGGGAGGTCCTACGAGCAGTACTTC
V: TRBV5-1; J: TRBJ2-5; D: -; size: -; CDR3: CASSLGGQFQETQYF; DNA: TGCGCCAGCAGCTTGGGAGGACAGTTTCAAGAGACCCAGTACTTC